The 18 T cell receptor beta chains listed next were all sequenced from one sample in a study of shared clonotypes between healthy human individuals. Assay: immunoSEQ multiplex PCR; the TCRdb copy retains only in-frame clones and omits some. The table records over a million clones, approximately 98.5% of them present only once. The sample consisted of naive CD4+ T cells sorted from blood. Documented subset: CD45RA+ positively selected. The receptors stem from a young man in good health.

J is TRBJ2-7 and V is TRBV10-3; D is unresolved. Germline V gene sequence: CDR1 ENHRY, CDR2 SYGVKD. This CDR3 contains 12 residues. V gave up 6 bases and J gave up 3 bases, with 9 bases separating them. The CDR3 loop is CAISAGFYEQYF. The CDR3, as DNA: TGTGCCATCAGCGCAGGATTCTACGAGCAGTACTTC.

This chain connects TRBV9 to TRBJ1-3; D remains unclear. Trimming took 0 bases from V and 8 from J, leaving 3 bases between them. Germline CDR1 SGDLS, CDR2 YYNGEE. The CDR3 has 11 amino acids. CDR3 amino acids: CASSVADTIYF. In DNA form, the CDR3 reads TGTGCCAGCAGCGTAGCGGACACCATATATTTT.

Points on this clone: This sample includes further DNA sequences coding for the same CDR3. The chain is built from TRBV5-1 and TRBJ1-2; D gene ambiguous. CDR1 is SGHRS and CDR2 is YFSETQ in the germline V gene. V gave up 8 bases and J gave up 7 bases, with 18 bases separating them. This CDR3 has 13 residues. For the CDR3, the DNA is TGCGCCAGTAGCCCACGGCCTCTGAGTGGCTACACCTTC. It codes for CASSPRPLSGYTF.

This chain uses TRBV6-5 with TRBJ2-1, with 11 bases that match TRBD2. Germline CDR1 is MNHEY and CDR2 is SVGAGI. Trimming cost V 5 bases and J 4 bases; bases outside gene matches: 4. The CDR3 loop spans 15 amino acids. This CDR3 reads CASSIRLAGYNEQFF. In DNA form, the CDR3 reads TGTGCCAGCAGTATTAGACTAGCGGGATACAATGAGCAGTTCTTC.

The chain combines TRBV11-3 with TRBJ2-1, with 15 bases fitting TRBD2. The CDR3 is made up of 19 amino acids. The V and J ends lost 4 bases and 0 bases, in that order; junction bases with no gene match: 7. Germline V lookup: CDR1 SGHNT, CDR2 YENEEA. CDR3 nucleotides: TGTGCCAGCAGCTCGGGGACTAGCGGGAGGATAAGCTCCTACAATGAGCAGTTCTTC. It encodes CASSSGTSGRISSYNEQFF.

The chain uses TRBV7-8 and TRBJ2-2; D is perhaps TRBD1 (5 bases). The germline V and J ends were trimmed by 1 base and 1 base, with 7 bases remaining between them. Germline lookup yields CDR1 SGHVS and CDR2 FQNEAQ. The CDR3 contains 15 residues. The CDR3 region has the DNA TGTGCCAGCAGCTTAGGCAGGGTGAACACCGGGGAGCTGTTTTTT. It translates to CASSLGRVNTGELFF.

The genes are TRBV18 and TRBJ1-1; D unresolved. The germline V gene has CDR1 KGHSH and CDR2 LQKENI. The length of the CDR3 is 12 residues. Trimming stripped 8 bases from V and 4 bases from J, with 11 bases between. Here the CDR3 DNA reads TGTGCCAGCACCTCCTGGTTCACTGAAGCTTTCTTT. Its protein is CASTSWFTEAFF.

V is TRBV6-5 and J is TRBJ2-3; 8 positions match TRBD2. CDR3 size: 14 residues. CDR1 MNHEY and CDR2 SVGAGI come from the germline V gene. The V segment lost 6 bases and the J segment 4 bases; nucleotides outside the gene matches: 6. The CDR3 sequence: CASRLAGKSDTQYF. The CDR3 nucleotides are TGTGCCAGCAGATTAGCGGGAAAGTCAGATACGCAGTATTTT.

The rearrangement links TRBV9 to TRBJ2-6; 9 bases are a match to TRBD1. Germline CDR1 and CDR2: SGDLS and YYNGEE. V was clipped by 2 bases and J by 4 bases; unmatched bases: 4. This CDR3 spans 16 amino acids. For the CDR3, the DNA is TGTGCCAGCAGCGTCGGGACAGGGATGGGGGCCAACGTCCTGACTTTC. Residues: CASSVGTGMGANVLTF.

The V call is TRBV28, the J call TRBJ1-1; perhaps TRBD1 as D (5 bases). CDR3 length: 12 residues. Trimming stripped 7 bases from V and 1 base from J, with 7 bases between. From germline, CDR1 is MDHEN and CDR2 SYDVKM. CDR3 sequence (DNA): TGTGCCAGCACGGGACGGAACACTGAAGCTTTCTTT. This translates into CASTGRNTEAFF.

This chain joins TRBV9 and TRBJ2-2; the D gene is possibly TRBD2 (5 bases). The CDR3 runs to 16 residues. V gave up 0 bases and J gave up 4 bases, with 13 bases separating them. The germline gives CDR1 SGDLS, CDR2 YYNGEE. This chain's CDR3 is CASSVATGRSTGELFF. The CDR3 nucleotides read TGTGCCAGCAGCGTAGCAACGGGAAGGAGCACCGGGGAGCTGTTTTTT.

The rearrangement uses TRBV19 and TRBJ2-7; a possible D gene is TRBD1 (5 bases). The CDR3 runs 12 residues. V was pared by 8 bases and J by 3 bases, with 11 bases between. The V gene's germline CDR1 is LNHDA and CDR2 SQIVND (reference sequence). In nucleotides, the CDR3 is TGTGCCAGTTCAGGGTTTGGCTACGAGCAGTACTTC. It yields the protein CASSGFGYEQYF.

The V gene is TRBV9, the J gene TRBJ1-5; D is undetermined. The CDR3 is made up of 14 amino acids. Germline CDR1 reads SGDLS; CDR2 reads YYNGEE. The V gene lost 4 bases and the J gene lost 2 bases, with 10 bases spanning the gap. CDR3 DNA sequence: TGTGCCAGCAGCACTACGGACGGCAATCAGCCCCAGCATTTT. Its protein product is CASSTTDGNQPQHF.

This chain connects TRBV6-5 to TRBJ1-5; TRBD1 might be the D (5 bases). This CDR3 contains 13 residues. With 8 bases removed from V and 2 bases from J, the gap between germline ends came to 10 bases. Germline CDR1 reads MNHEY; CDR2 reads SVGAGI. This CDR3 reads CASGLQGNQPQHF. The CDR3 nucleotides are TGTGCCAGCGGGTTACAGGGCAATCAGCCCCAGCATTTT.

Here the CDR3 DNA reads TGTGCCAGCAGCCAATTCCCTAAAAGTAAGCCCTTCGTCCCGTACGAGCAGTACTTC. Its translation is CASSQFPKSKPFVPYEQYF. The rearrangement links TRBV4-2 to TRBJ2-7; no definite D call. The V gene's germline CDR1 is LGHNA and CDR2 YNFKEQ. Between the trimmed V and J ends, which lost 2 bases and 4 bases, there was a span of 27 bases. The CDR3 is made up of 19 amino acids.

The chain uses TRBV13 and TRBJ2-3, with no clear D. With 5 bases removed from V and 4 bases from J, the gap between germline ends came to 13 bases. This CDR3 has 14 amino acids. CDR1 and CDR2 (germline): PRHDT, FYEKMQ (reference sequence). CDR3 nucleotides: TGTGCCAGCAGCCTAAGGGTACTTTCAGATACGCAGTATTTT. Residues: CASSLRVLSDTQYF.

The rearrangement links TRBV19 to TRBJ2-3; 8 bases are a match to TRBD1. Germline V gives CDR1 LNHDA, CDR2 SQIVND (reference sequence). Unmatched junction bases numbered 12, after V lost 4 bases and J lost 0 bases. The CDR3 length is 18 residues. The CDR3 protein is CASSTPRQGAHSTDTQYF. The CDR3, as DNA: TGTGCCAGTAGTACTCCCCGTCAGGGGGCCCATAGCACAGATACGCAGTATTTT.

The chain recombines TRBV27 with TRBJ1-1; weak D call: TRBD1 (5 bases). Germline V gene sequence: CDR1 MNHEY, CDR2 SMNVEV (reference sequence). The CDR3 has 15 residues. The V end lost 1 base, the J end lost 3 bases, and 12 bases lay between the germline ends. CDR3 in amino acids: CASSLLGRGHTEAFF. For the CDR3, the DNA is TGTGCCAGCAGTTTATTGGGACGGGGCCACACTGAAGCTTTCTTT.